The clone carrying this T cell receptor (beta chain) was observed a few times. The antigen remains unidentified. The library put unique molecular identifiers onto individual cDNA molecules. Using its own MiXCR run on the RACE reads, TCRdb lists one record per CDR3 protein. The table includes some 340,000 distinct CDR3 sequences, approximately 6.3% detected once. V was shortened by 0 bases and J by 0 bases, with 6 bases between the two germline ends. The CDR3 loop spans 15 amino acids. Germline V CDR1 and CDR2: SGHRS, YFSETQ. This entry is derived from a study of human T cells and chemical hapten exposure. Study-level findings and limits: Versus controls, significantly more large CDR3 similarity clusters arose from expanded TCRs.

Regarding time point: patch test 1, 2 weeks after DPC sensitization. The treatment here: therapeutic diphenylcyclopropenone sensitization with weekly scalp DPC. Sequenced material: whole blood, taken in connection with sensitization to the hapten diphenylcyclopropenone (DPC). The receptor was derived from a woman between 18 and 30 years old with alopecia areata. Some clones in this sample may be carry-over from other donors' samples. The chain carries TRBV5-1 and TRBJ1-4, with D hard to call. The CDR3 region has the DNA TGCGCCAGCAGCTTGGACTACACAACTAATGAAAAACTGTTTTTT. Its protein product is CASSLDYTTNEKLFF.